This T cell receptor beta chain was identified during a study of T cells in Graves' hyperthyroidism and ophthalmopathy. Study summary: Once the initial diagnosis was made, peripheral blood was obtained before any treatment.

Concerning this clonotype itself: As yet, its antigen is unknown.

Pregnant or lactating patients were excluded, as were those with uncontrolled infection or other autoimmune disease. RNA transcripts were the template for amplifying TCR beta CDR3 regions. HTBI primers were used for first-round RT-PCR of the TCR CDR3. TCRdb called the multiplex PCR reads again in MiXCR, with one record for every CDR3 protein. In the table there are about 480,000 distinct CDR3 sequences, around 15% of which are singletons. Study-wide results and limits: Most clonotypes that expanded in the thyroid above 0.001 also showed up in blood. It was a median 6.5 months before onset that the model predicted ophthalmopathy.

Between the trimmed V and J ends, which lost 8 bases and 11 bases, there was a span of 21 bases. CDR1 ENHRY and CDR2 SYGVKD come from the germline V gene. This CDR3 has 13 amino acids. The source material was blood. The rearrangement uses TRBV10-3 and TRBJ1-1; possible D gene TRBD1, 5 bases. This clonotype was obtained from a woman aged 18-35 years with Graves' hyperthyroidism. DNA of the CDR3: TGTGCCATCGCGATGGCAGGCAGGGCTGTCGCTTTCTTT. Translation: CAIAMAGRAVAFF.